This entry is about one TCR beta chain. Profiled with immunoSEQ multiplex PCR; TCRdb holds only in-frame clones, not every one. Among roughly 91,000 clones listed, about 85% were seen once. The time point: pretreatment peripheral blood. This sample is drawn from a study of PD-L1 blockade in urothelial cancer. The V segment lost 3 bases and the J segment 0 bases; nucleotides outside the gene matches: 5. This CDR3 is built from 15 residues. Per germline, CDR1 SGHAT and CDR2 FQNNGV. The sequencing used PBMCs, collected around atezolizumab (anti-PD-L1) treatment. This chain uses TRBV11-2 with TRBJ2-7; 7 bases align to TRBD2. The clonotype comes from a man between 60 and 75 years old with urothelial cancer. The CDR3 loop reads CASSFSAGNSYEQYF. In DNA, the CDR3 is TGTGCCAGCAGCTTCTCAGCGGGAAACTCCTACGAGCAGTACTTC. Based on the CDR3 plus reference TRBV11-2 and TRBJ2-7, the full variable domain is EAGVAQSPRYKIIEKRQSVAFWCNPISGHATLYWYQQILGQGPKLLIQFQNNGVVDDSQLPKDRFSAERLKGVDSTLKIQPAKLEDSAVYLCASSFSAGNSYEQYFGPGTRLTVT.